The next 10 T cell receptor beta chains were all read from a single sample in a study of T cell responses to AZD1222 COVID-19 vaccine. TCRdb keeps only in-frame clones here, not all; method: immunoSEQ multiplex PCR. The sample records some 150,000 clones, around 83% being singletons. Material: peripheral blood, obtained on day 0 of MenACWY control vaccination. Receptor source: an adult in good health.

This chain uses TRBV7-2 with TRBJ1-2; 9 positions match TRBD1. Germline V gene sequence: CDR1 SGHTA, CDR2 FQGNSA. This CDR3 region has 12 residues. With 5 bases clipped from V and 9 bases from J, the junction kept 4 bases outside the gene matches. The CDR3 DNA reads as TGTGCCAGCAGCGCCGGGACAGGGAGCTACACCTTC. The encoded protein is CASSAGTGSYTF.

Concerning this clone itself: Compared with germline, one end of the junction differs, possibly owing to a read error. The V gene is TRBV6-1, the J gene TRBJ1-2, with D possibly being TRBD1 (5 bases). CDR3 length: 13 residues. Germline lookup yields CDR1 MNHNS and CDR2 SASEGT. This CDR3 is CASNEREGSGYTF. The CDR3 coding sequence is TGTGCCAGCAATGAAAGGGAGGGGTCTGGCTACACCTTC.

The V call is TRBV12-2, the J call TRBJ2-7; the table's D call, TRBD2, has no DNA check behind it. TRBV12-2 is reported as a pseudogene. The CDR3 has 12 amino acids. In DNA form, the CDR3 reads TGTGCAAGTCGCTTCGACTCCTGTGAGCAGTACTTC. The encoded protein is CASRFDSCEQYF.

This clone was picked up one time. The CDR3 region has the DNA TGTGCCAGCAGTCTCAGGACAGGACCCTACGAGCAGTACGTC. This translates into CASSLRTGPYEQYV. The rearrangement joins TRBV27 to TRBJ2-7; 7 bases match TRBD1. Germline CDR1 is MNHEY and CDR2 is SMNVEV (reference sequence). The CDR3 loop spans 14 amino acids. Trimming cost V 5 bases and J 2 bases; bases outside gene matches: 6.

The chain has TRBV10-2 and TRBJ2-7; 8 nucleotides match TRBD1. The germline V gene has CDR1 WSHSY and CDR2 SAAADI. The CDR3 extends over 16 amino acids. V lost 3 bases and J lost 0; bases outside the gene matches: 7. CDR3 in DNA: TGCGCCAGCAGTGACCGAACAGGGGGTAGCTCCTACGAGCAGTACTTC. Protein product: CASSDRTGGSSYEQYF.

The DNA of the CDR3 is TGTGCCAGTAGTATAGCCGGAGCGGGGGGGCCCCTAGATACGCAGTATTTT. Amino acid sequence: CASSIAGAGGPLDTQYF. The J gene is TRBJ2-3, the V gene TRBV19; 10 positions match TRBD2. Germline values: CDR1 LNHDA, CDR2 SQIVND (reference sequence). The CDR3 length is 17 residues. V shed 1 base, J shed 5 bases, and the junction held 9 bases outside the gene matches.

In its sample, this clone was seen a few times. This chain connects TRBV4-1 to TRBJ1-1; the D gene is possibly TRBD1 (5 bases). Germline lookup yields CDR1 MGHRA and CDR2 YSYEKL. The V and J ends lost 3 bases and 0 bases respectively, with 8 bases between them. The CDR3 is 14 amino acids. CDR3: CASSQGLLNTEAFF. In nucleotides, the CDR3 is TGCGCCAGCAGCCAGGGACTTTTGAACACTGAAGCTTTCTTT.

The V call is TRBV9, the J call TRBJ2-1; D not certain. Germline CDR1 SGDLS, CDR2 YYNGEE. The CDR3 loop spans 14 amino acids. V gave up 6 bases and J gave up 7 bases, with 17 bases separating them. Here the CDR3 reads CASTPRASWNEQFF. The CDR3 bases are TGTGCCAGCACCCCTCGGGCCTCATGGAATGAGCAGTTCTTC.

J is TRBJ2-5 and V is TRBV5-1; D is unresolved. The germline CDR1 and CDR2 sequences are SGHRS and YFSETQ. V lost 2 bases and J 0 bases, leaving 8 bases between the germline ends. The CDR3 is made up of 14 amino acids. As DNA, the CDR3 is TGCGCCAGCAGCTTAGGCAGGTACCAAGAGACCCAGTACTTC. It specifies CASSLGRYQETQYF.

The chain recombines TRBV5-1 with TRBJ2-3, with TRBD2 matching 11 bases. V shed 3 bases and J 0 bases; nucleotides not matched to a gene: 12. Germline V gene data show CDR1 as SGHRS and CDR2 as YFSETQ. The CDR3 is 19 residues long. CDR3 residues: CASSSQVAGGTTSTDTQYF. CDR3 nucleotides: TGCGCCAGCAGCTCCCAAGTAGCGGGGGGGACGACTAGCACAGATACGCAGTATTTT. Combining the CDR3 with reference TRBV5-1 and TRBJ2-3 gives the whole variable domain KAGVTQTPRYLIKTRGQQVTLSCSPISGHRSVSWYQQTPGQGLQFLFEYFSETQRNKGNFPGRFSGRQFSNSRSEMNVSTLELGDSALYLCASSSQVAGGTTSTDTQYFGPGTRLTVL.